The present T cell receptor beta chain was sequenced within a study of CD8+ T cells in alopecia areata. Overall study context: Tofacitinib administration to treated patients was oral, at 5 to 10 mg twice daily.

With respect to this clone: What it binds is unknown.

Treatment given: oral pan-JAK inhibitor, 5-10 mg twice daily. Sampling of alopecia areata patients yielded lesional scalp punch biopsies as well as peripheral blood. The study's findings and limits: Elevated clonality characterized lesional scalp relative to normal scalp, particularly in alopecia totalis/universalis. Whereas mice showed it more clearly, TCR sharing across patients was murkier, possibly because of HLA.

Extracted RNA was reverse transcribed into cDNA, the sequencing template. Libraries were prepared by immunoSEQ multiplex PCR; TCRdb keeps only in-frame clonotypes and omits some of them. This sample has 200,000 or so clones, with approximately 40% found just once. The CDR3 loop spans 16 amino acids. Germline V CDR1 and CDR2: KGHSH, LQKENI. Trimming took 1 base from V and 0 from J, leaving 12 bases between them. V usage is TRBV18 and J usage is TRBJ1-1, with D uncertain. The sample here was CD4+ T cells sorted from blood, taken around week 37, from a patient treated with tofacitinib. The sequence was obtained from a human donor with alopecia areata. This CDR3 reads CASSPQFMGMNTEAFF. CDR3 nucleotides: TGTGCCAGCTCACCACAGTTTATGGGGATGAACACTGAAGCTTTCTTT.